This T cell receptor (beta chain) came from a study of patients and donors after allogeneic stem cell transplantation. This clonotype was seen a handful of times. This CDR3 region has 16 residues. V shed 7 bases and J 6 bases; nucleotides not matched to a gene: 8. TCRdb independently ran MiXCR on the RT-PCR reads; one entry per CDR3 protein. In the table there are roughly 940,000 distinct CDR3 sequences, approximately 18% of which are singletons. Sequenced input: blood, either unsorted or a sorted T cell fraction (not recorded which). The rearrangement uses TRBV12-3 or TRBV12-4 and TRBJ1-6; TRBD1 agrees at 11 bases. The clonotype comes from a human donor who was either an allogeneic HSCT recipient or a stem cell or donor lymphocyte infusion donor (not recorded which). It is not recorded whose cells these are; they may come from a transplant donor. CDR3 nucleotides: TGTGCCAGCACCGACGGGACAGGGGGTTCTAATTCACCCCTCCACTTT. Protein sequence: CASTDGTGGSNSPLHF.